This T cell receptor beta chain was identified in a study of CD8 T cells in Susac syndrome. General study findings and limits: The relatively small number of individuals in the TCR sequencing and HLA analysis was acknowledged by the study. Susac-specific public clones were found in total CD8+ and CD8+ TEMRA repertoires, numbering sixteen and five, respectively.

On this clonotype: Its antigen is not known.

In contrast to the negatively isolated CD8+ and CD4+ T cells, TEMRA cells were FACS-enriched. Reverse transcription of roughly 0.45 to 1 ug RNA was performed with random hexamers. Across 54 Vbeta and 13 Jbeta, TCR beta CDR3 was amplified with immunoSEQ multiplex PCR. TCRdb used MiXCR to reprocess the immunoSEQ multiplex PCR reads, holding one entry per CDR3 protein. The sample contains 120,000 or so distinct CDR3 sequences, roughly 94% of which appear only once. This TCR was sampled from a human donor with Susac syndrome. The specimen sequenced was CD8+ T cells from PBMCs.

The DNA of the CDR3 is TGTGCCAGCAGTGAAGACGGTCTAGCCTGGGAGACCCAGTACTTC. It codes for CASSEDGLAWETQYF. The rearrangement links TRBV27 to TRBJ2-5; possible D gene TRBD2, 5 bases. The CDR3 is 15 residues long. V was clipped by 5 bases and J by 5 bases, with 18 bases between them. Germline assignment: CDR1 MNHEY and CDR2 SMNVEV (reference sequence).